The rows below give T cell receptor beta chains drawn from one sample of a study of shared clonotypes between healthy human individuals. Measured with immunoSEQ multiplex PCR; TCRdb has only the in-frame clones, and not every one. The sample holds 400,000 to 500,000 clones, 76% seen once. The sample consisted of PBMCs. The receptor source for this set is a woman aged 35 to 49 in good health. Some clones in this sample may be carry-over from other donors' samples. CDR3s include the opening cysteine and the closing phenylalanine or tryptophan. D genes are given only for firm matches. Clone size is shown for a subset of rows, as once, few, many or a class of expanded clone.

d_gene,v_gene,abundance,j_gene,CDR3aa,CDR3nt
TRBD1,TRBV4-3,.,TRBJ2-3,CASSQGRQGTDTQYF,TGCGCCAGCAGCCAAGGTAGACAGGGTACAGATACGCAGTATTTT
TRBD2,TRBV7-8,.,TRBJ2-7,CASSPRTGLSYEQYF,TGTGCCAGCAGCCCCCGTACGGGACTATCCTACGAGCAGTACTTC
.,TRBV19,.,TRBJ1-2,CASSIAPQSGYTF,TGTGCCAGTAGTATAGCCCCGCAGAGTGGCTACACCTTC
TRBD1,TRBV11-2,.,TRBJ2-5,CASSYSGTGGIGETQYF,TGTGCCAGCAGCTATAGCGGGACAGGGGGCATCGGAGAGACCCAGTACTTC
.,TRBV2,.,TRBJ2-1,CASSEMGLGDEQFF,TGTGCCAGCAGTGAGATGGGTCTAGGAGATGAGCAGTTCTTC
.,TRBV25-1,.,TRBJ1-6,CASKGLGDNSPLHF,TGTGCCAGCAAAGGCCTCGGCGATAATTCACCCCTCCACTTT
.,TRBV5-4,.,TRBJ2-3,CARSSGRASTDTQYF,TGTGCCAGAAGCTCCGGCCGAGCAAGCACAGATACGCAGTATTTT
TRBD2,TRBV7-3,.,TRBJ2-2,CASSPSGGNTGELFF,TGTGCCAGCAGTCCTAGCGGGGGAAACACCGGGGAGCTGTTTTTT
.,TRBV15,.,TRBJ2-5,CATSARETQYF,TGTGCCACCAGCGCCCGAGAGACCCAGTACTTC
.,TRBV7-3,.,TRBJ2-3,CASSLRLASTDTQYF,TGTGCCAGCAGCTTAAGGTTGGCTAGCACAGATACGCAGTATTTT
TRBD2,TRBV7-3,.,TRBJ2-3,CASSLAGGTDTQYF,TGTGCCAGCAGCTTAGCGGGAGGGACAGATACGCAGTATTTT
.,TRBV21-1,.,TRBJ2-5,CASSKSVGGRAGETQYF,TGTGCCAGCAGCAAAAGTGTCGGCGGGAGGGCCGGGGAGACCCAGTACTTC
.,TRBV10-3,.,TRBJ1-2,CAITNDGISGYTF,TGTGCCATCACCAACGACGGAATCAGTGGCTACACCTTC
TRBD1,TRBV28,once,TRBJ2-7,CASRRTGAHEQYF,TGTGCCAGCAGGAGGACAGGGGCCCACGAGCAGTACTTC
.,TRBV4-1,.,TRBJ2-5,CASSQEGGRETQYF,TGCGCCAGCAGCCAAGAAGGGGGAAGAGAGACCCAGTACTTC
.,TRBV7-9,.,TRBJ1-1,CASSSPGTPRSEAFF,TGTGCCAGCAGCTCACCGGGGACCCCAAGATCTGAAGCTTTCTTT
TRBD1,TRBV5-1,.,TRBJ1-2,CASSFNLDRARGYTF,TGCGCCAGCAGCTTTAATTTGGACAGGGCGCGCGGCTACACCTTC
.,TRBV27,.,TRBJ2-7,CASSLSGQHYEQYF,TGTGCCAGCAGTTTATCAGGACAGCACTACGAGCAGTACTTC
.,TRBV5-4,.,TRBJ2-7,CASSSMGGPGYEQYF,TGTGCCAGCAGCTCCATGGGGGGGCCGGGCTACGAGCAGTACTTC
.,TRBV30,.,TRBJ1-1,CAWSVFTGTEAFF,TGTGCCTGGAGTGTTTTCACGGGAACTGAAGCTTTCTTT
.,TRBV4-2,.,TRBJ2-5,CASSQDVTGREETQYF,TGTGCCAGCAGCCAAGATGTGACAGGACGAGAAGAGACCCAGTACTTC
.,TRBV6-4,once,TRBJ2-2,CASSEGMGLPTGELFF,TGTGCCAGCAGTGAAGGGATGGGGCTACCCACCGGGGAGCTGTTTTTT
.,TRBV5-6,.,TRBJ2-7,CASSRDGPYYEQYF,TGTGCCAGCAGCCGCGACGGTCCCTACTACGAGCAGTACTTC
.,TRBV6-5,once,TRBJ2-3,CASTAFGGTQYF,TGTGCCAGCACGGCCTTTGGGGGTACGCAGTATTTT
.,TRBV6-1,.,TRBJ2-7,CASNLQQQGYEQYF,TGTGCCAGCAATCTCCAACAACAGGGCTACGAGCAGTACTTC